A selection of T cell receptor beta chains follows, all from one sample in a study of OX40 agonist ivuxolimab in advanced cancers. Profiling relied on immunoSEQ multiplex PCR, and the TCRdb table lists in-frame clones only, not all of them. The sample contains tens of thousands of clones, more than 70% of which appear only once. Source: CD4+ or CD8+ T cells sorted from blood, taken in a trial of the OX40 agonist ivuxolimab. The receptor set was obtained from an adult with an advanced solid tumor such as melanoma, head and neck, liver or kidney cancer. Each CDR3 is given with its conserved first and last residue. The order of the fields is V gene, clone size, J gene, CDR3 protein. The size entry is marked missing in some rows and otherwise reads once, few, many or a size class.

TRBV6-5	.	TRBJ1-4	CASSRDRAEKLFF
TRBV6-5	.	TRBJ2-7	CASSPAGRAAYEQYF
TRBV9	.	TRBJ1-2	CASSQSGQGAQGYTF
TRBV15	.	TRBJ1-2	CATSRSGSLSYGYTF
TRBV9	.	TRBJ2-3	CASSVNGGIDTQYF
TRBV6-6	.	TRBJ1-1	CAIKQGGINTEAFF
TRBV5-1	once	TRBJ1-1	CASSLDASNTEAFF
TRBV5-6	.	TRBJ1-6	CASSLRQSSYNSPLHF
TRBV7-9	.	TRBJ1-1	CASSPGWVSLNTEAFF
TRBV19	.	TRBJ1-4	CASSFKSGAGEKLFF